This is a list of T cell receptor beta chains from one sample in a study of blood T cell repertoires in COVID-19. Produced via immunoSEQ multiplex PCR; TCRdb's table is partial and in-frame only. Of 250,000 to 300,000 clones listed, 75% to 90% are singletons. What was sequenced was PBMCs or T cells enriched from blood (not recorded which). Receptors originate from a woman aged 40 to 50 who had recovered from COVID-19. Each CDR3 is given with its conserved first and last residue. The D gene is left open where the match is weak. Only part of the rows carry a size: once, few, many, or a class if the clone is expanded.

NA	TRBV2	TRBJ1-5	NA	TGTGCCAGCAGCGCCGAGGTGGGGGAGGATCAGCCCCAGCATTTT	CASSAEVGEDQPQHF
NA	TRBV3-1/TRBV3-2	TRBJ1-2	once	TGTGCCAGCAGCCAAGATCATACAGGAGCCGAGAACTATGGCTACACCTTC	CASSQDHTGAENYGYTF
NA	TRBV6-4	TRBJ1-1	once	TGTGCCAGCACTCCCGGATACAAGGAGAGTCGGACTGAAGCTTTCTTT	CASTPGYKESRTEAFF
NA	TRBV5-1	TRBJ2-7	few	TGCGCCAGCAGCGAGAACTCCGGTTTCTCCTACGAGCAGTACTTC	CASSENSGFSYEQYF
NA	TRBV30	TRBJ1-5	NA	TGTGCCTGGAGTGTAGATAGGAGTGGACCCCAGCATTTT	CAWSVDRSGPQHF
NA	TRBV21-1	TRBJ1-2	NA	NA	CASSYTCRRGGYGYTF
TRBD1	TRBV19	TRBJ1-2	NA	TGTGCCAGTATCTCTTGGAGGACAGGGGGCGCCGTCTATGGCTACACCTTC	CASISWRTGGAVYGYTF
NA	TRBV4-2	TRBJ1-4	NA	TGTGCCAGCAGGGCAGGGCTGGGTAATGAAAAACTGTTTTTT	CASRAGLGNEKLFF
TRBD2	TRBV10-3	TRBJ2-7	NA	TGTGCCATCACGACTAGAGCGGGGGGGCCGGACGAGCAGTACTTC	CAITTRAGGPDEQYF
NA	TRBV6-5	TRBJ1-5	NA	TGTGCCAGCAGTTACACGCCCGGGAAGCAGCCCCAGCATTTT	CASSYTPGKQPQHF
NA	TRBV9	TRBJ2-2	NA	TGTGCCAGCAGCGTAGACCGAGCGGCTCGGGGCGGGGAGCTGTTTTTT	CASSVDRAARGGELFF
NA	TRBV7-6	TRBJ1-1	NA	TGTGCCAGCAGCTTATCGGTTAACACTGAAGCTTTCTTT	CASSLSVNTEAFF
TRBD2	TRBV7-2	TRBJ2-5	NA	TGTGCCAGCAGCTTAGCAGGACTAGCGGGAGTTCGGGAGACCCAGTACTTC	CASSLAGLAGVRETQYF
TRBD2	TRBV7-2	TRBJ2-7	NA	TGTGCCAGCAGCTCCATGGGCGGGGGGGCCTGGGAGCAGTACTTC	CASSSMGGGAWEQYF
TRBD1	TRBV27	TRBJ1-1	NA	TGTGCCAGCAGTTTGCGGGACAGGGGTAACACTGAAGCTTTCTTT	CASSLRDRGNTEAFF
NA	TRBV3-1/TRBV3-2	TRBJ1-6	NA	TGTGCCAGCAGCCAAGGGTTCTCGTCACAGGGAGATTCACCCCTCCACTTT	CASSQGFSSQGDSPLHF
NA	TRBV7-2	TRBJ1-1	NA	TGTGCCAGCAGCTTCCGCAGGCAGGGCACTGAAGCTTTCTTT	CASSFRRQGTEAFF
NA	TRBV30	TRBJ1-2	once	TGTGCCTGGAGTGGCCCTTTGGGGGGGGACTATGGCTACACCTTC	CAWSGPLGGDYGYTF
TRBD1	TRBV19	TRBJ1-2	NA	TGTGCCACCACCCAGGGACAGACGGGCGGCTACACCTTC	CATTQGQTGGYTF
NA	TRBV5-6	TRBJ1-2	few	TGTGCCAGCAGCTTGGGGGCTGGCTACACCTTC	CASSLGAGYTF
NA	TRBV9	TRBJ1-3	NA	TGTGCCAGCAGCGTAGCGCTTGGGGCCTCTGGAAACACCATATATTTT	CASSVALGASGNTIYF
TRBD1	TRBV19	TRBJ1-4	once	TGTGCCAGTAGTTCTGGGACAGGGGCCGAAAAACTGTTTTTT	CASSSGTGAEKLFF
NA	TRBV2	TRBJ2-7	NA	TGTGCCAGCAGGACAACAGGGCTCATCTACGAGCAGTACTTC	CASRTTGLIYEQYF
NA	TRBV5-1	TRBJ1-6	once	TGCGCCAGCAGCTTGGGAGGGAGCTCCTATAATTCACCCCTCCACTTT	CASSLGGSSYNSPLHF
NA	TRBV7-6	TRBJ2-7	NA	TGTGCCAGCAGCTTAGGTGTGTGGGAACAGGGCTACGAGCAGTACTTC	CASSLGVWEQGYEQYF
TRBD2	TRBV2	TRBJ2-3	NA	TGTGCCAGCAGTGCCCCCGGGGCTAGCGGGAACGCAGATACGCAGTATTTT	CASSAPGASGNADTQYF
TRBD1	TRBV6-5	TRBJ2-1	NA	TGTGCCAGCAGAAGAGACAGGGTTGATGTCAATGAGCAGTTCTTC	CASRRDRVDVNEQFF
NA	TRBV25-1	TRBJ2-3	NA	TGTGCCAGCAAAGCGGCCAAATCCATCGGGGATACGCAGTATTTT	CASKAAKSIGDTQYF
TRBD1	TRBV7-8	TRBJ1-2	NA	TGTGCCAGCAGCTACCGGACAGGCCCTAGTGGCTACACCTTC	CASSYRTGPSGYTF
NA	TRBV24-1	TRBJ2-1	NA	TGTGCCACCAGTGAGTCGGGGTACGATGAGCAGTTCTTC	CATSESGYDEQFF
TRBD1	TRBV5-1	TRBJ2-7	once	TGCGCCAGCGGCCCGGGACAGGGTGTGTACGAGCAGTACTTC	CASGPGQGVYEQYF
NA	TRBV7-2	TRBJ2-3	once	TGTGCCAGCAGTCGGAACGGCGGAACGCAGTATTTT	CASSRNGGTQYF
NA	TRBV28	TRBJ2-2	NA	TGTGCCAGCAGTCTCGGGGGAGGACCCGGGGAGCTGTTTTTT	CASSLGGGPGELFF
NA	TRBV6-5	TRBJ1-1	NA	TGTGCCAGCAGCGGTTCGACGGGTAACACTGAAGCTTTCTTT	CASSGSTGNTEAFF
NA	TRBV11-2	TRBJ2-7	NA	TGTGCCAGCAGCAAACACAGGGACTACGAGCAGTACTTC	CASSKHRDYEQYF
NA	TRBV3-1/TRBV3-2	TRBJ1-5	NA	TGTGCCAGCAGCCAAGCGTGGGGCGGCAATCAGCCCCAGCATTTT	CASSQAWGGNQPQHF
TRBD1	TRBV19	TRBJ2-7	NA	TGTGCCAGTAGTAATCCGGGACAGACCTACGAGCAGTACTTC	CASSNPGQTYEQYF
TRBD1	TRBV28	TRBJ1-2	NA	TGTGCCAGCAGTTCCGGACAGGGAATCTACACCTTC	CASSSGQGIYTF
TRBD2	TRBV28	TRBJ2-5	NA	TGTGCCAGCAGCCCCTTCGCTAGCGGGGTCTCAGAGACCCAGTACTTC	CASSPFASGVSETQYF
TRBD1	TRBV7-9	TRBJ2-7	NA	TGTGCCAGCAGCTTAGTGGACAGGGGATCCTACGAGCAGTACTTC	CASSLVDRGSYEQYF
NA	TRBV5-1	TRBJ1-6	NA	TGCGCCAGCAGCTTGAGCCCCGGGACTGGTTCACCCCTCCACTTT	CASSLSPGTGSPLHF
NA	TRBV27	TRBJ2-7	NA	TGTGCCAAACACGTTCCGGGACAACGCTACGAGCAGTACTTC	CAKHVPGQRYEQYF